A single sample gave rise to the 2 T cell receptor beta chains below, sequenced in a study of radiotherapy plus CTLA-4 blockade in lung cancer. Here immunoSEQ multiplex PCR was the method, and the copy in TCRdb shows in-frame clones only, minus some. This table holds tens of thousands of clones, 72% found once. The material sequenced was peripheral blood, taken from a patient treated with radiotherapy plus ipilimumab. The receptors were gathered from a human donor with non-small cell lung cancer who had stable disease on radiotherapy plus ipilimumab.

This chain uses TRBV9 with TRBJ2-2; the match to TRBD1 covers 8 bases. Germline V gene sequence: CDR1 SGDLS, CDR2 YYNGEE. The CDR3 has 15 residues. With 6 bases clipped from V and 3 bases from J, the junction kept 7 bases outside the gene matches. CDR3 nucleotide sequence: TGTGCCAGCACCCCGACAGGGGTACACACCGGGGAGCTGTTTTTT. Its translation is CASTPTGVHTGELFF.

This sequence joins TRBV7-9 and TRBJ2-7; TRBD2 is a possible D gene (6 bases). Per germline, CDR1 SEHNR and CDR2 FQNEAQ (reference sequence). Trimming removed 4 bases from V and 1 base from J, with 11 bases in between. The CDR3 has 14 residues. The CDR3 region has the DNA TGTGCCAGCAGCTCGGGACTTCCTTCCTACGAGCAGTACTTC. This encodes CASSSGLPSYEQYF. The variable domain in full, completed from reference TRBV7-9 and TRBJ2-7, reads DTGVSQNPRHKITKRGQNVTFRCDPISEHNRLYWYRQTLGQGPEFLTYFQNEAQLEKSRLLSDRFSAERPKGSFSTLEIQRTEQGDSAMYLCASSSGLPSYEQYFGPGTRLTVT.